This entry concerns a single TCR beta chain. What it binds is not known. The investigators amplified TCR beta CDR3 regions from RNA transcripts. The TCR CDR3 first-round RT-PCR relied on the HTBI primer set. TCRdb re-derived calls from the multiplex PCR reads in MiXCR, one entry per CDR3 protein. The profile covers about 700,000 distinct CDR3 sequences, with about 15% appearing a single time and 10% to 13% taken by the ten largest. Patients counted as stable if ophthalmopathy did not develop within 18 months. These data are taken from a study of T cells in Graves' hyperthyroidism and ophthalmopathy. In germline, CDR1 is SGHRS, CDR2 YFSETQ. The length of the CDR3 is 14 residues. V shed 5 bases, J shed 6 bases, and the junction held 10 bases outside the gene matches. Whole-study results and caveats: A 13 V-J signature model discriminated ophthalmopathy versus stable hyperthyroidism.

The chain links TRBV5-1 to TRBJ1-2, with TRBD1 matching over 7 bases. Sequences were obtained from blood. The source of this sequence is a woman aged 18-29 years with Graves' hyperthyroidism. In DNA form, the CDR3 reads TGCGCCAGCAGTCCCGAGGGGGCCTCTGATGGCTACACCTTC. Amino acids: CASSPEGASDGYTF. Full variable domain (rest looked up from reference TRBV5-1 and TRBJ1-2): KAGVTQTPRYLIKTRGQQVTLSCSPISGHRSVSWYQQTPGQGLQFLFEYFSETQRNKGNFPGRFSGRQFSNSRSEMNVSTLELGDSALYLCASSPEGASDGYTFGSGTRLTVV.